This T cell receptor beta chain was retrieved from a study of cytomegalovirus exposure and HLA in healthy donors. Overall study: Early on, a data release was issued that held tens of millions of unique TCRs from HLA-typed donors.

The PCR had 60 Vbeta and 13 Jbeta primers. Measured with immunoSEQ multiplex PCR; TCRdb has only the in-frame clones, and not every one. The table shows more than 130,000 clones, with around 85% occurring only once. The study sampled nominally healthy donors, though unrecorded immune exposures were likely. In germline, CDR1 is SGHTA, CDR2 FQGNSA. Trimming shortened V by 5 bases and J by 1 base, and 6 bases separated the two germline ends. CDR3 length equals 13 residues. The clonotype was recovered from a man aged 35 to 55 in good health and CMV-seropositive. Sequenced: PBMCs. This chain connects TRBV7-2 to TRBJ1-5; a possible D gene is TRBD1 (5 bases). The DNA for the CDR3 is TGTGCCAGCAGCCGACAGAGCAATCAGCCCCAGCATTTT. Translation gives CASSRQSNQPQHF.